The entry below describes one T cell receptor (beta chain). Enrollees, roughly 18 to 90 years old, lived in 24 US areas. Allocation to cohorts depended on clinical history reported by the participants. The record originates from a study of blood T cell repertoires in COVID-19. Study information: In each case, the material was cDNA or gDNA derived from T cells, B-cell-depleted T cells, or PBMCs.

The CDR3 is made up of 14 amino acids. Germline V gene sequence: CDR1 MDHEN, CDR2 SYDVKM. V was clipped by 10 bases and J by 2 bases, with 17 bases between them. Methods used by the authors: Estimates of nucleated cell counts were drawn from the amplification of reference gene primers. Sequencing was performed with immunoSEQ multiplex PCR; in TCRdb, only in-frame clones are kept and a portion is missing. V, J and clone size are those of that table, while D and trimming were read from the DNA. The sample has 130,000 to 150,000 clones, roughly 88% seen once. Sequencing was done on a sample of PBMCs or T cells enriched from blood (not recorded which). The genes are TRBV28 and TRBJ1-2; a possible D gene is TRBD1 (5 bases). The receptor's source is a woman aged 30 to 39 with acute COVID-19. The CDR3 DNA sequence: TGTGCCACCTGTTGTGTCGGGGGGAACTATGGCTACACCTTC. Translating gives CATCCVGGNYGYTF.